This T cell receptor (beta chain) is drawn from a study of cytomegalovirus exposure and HLA in healthy donors. General observations from the study: There were several of the most significant clusters that appeared linked to common viral pathogens in a later analysis. It has been reported that TCR beta sequences accurately predicted the HLA-A and HLA-B alleles of most subjects.

The study ran its PCR with 60 Vbeta and 13 Jbeta primers. Here immunoSEQ multiplex PCR was the method, and the copy in TCRdb shows in-frame clones only, minus some. The repertoire includes about 90,000 clones, approximately 70% of them detected once, and over 13% sits in the top ten. Details on this clone: As yet, its antigen is unknown.

The V and J ends lost 1 base and 0 bases, in that order; junction bases with no gene match: 8. CDR1 is GTSNPN and CDR2 is SVGIG in the germline V gene (reference sequence). This CDR3 contains 17 residues. The J gene is TRBJ1-5, the V gene TRBV30, with TRBD1 identical over 8 bases. The sequenced sample was PBMCs. The source is a woman between 45 and 60 years old in good health and CMV-seropositive. The CDR3, as DNA: TGTGCCTGGAGTGCCGGACAGGGTGTAAATAGCAATCAGCCCCAGCATTTT. It encodes CAWSAGQGVNSNQPQHF.